Described below is a single T cell receptor beta chain sequence and its context. Per the original data handling: From ImmunoSEQ came sequences covering only the junction and carrying no quality scores, so filtering differed. Measured with immunoSEQ multiplex PCR; TCRdb has only the in-frame clones, and not every one. The D gene and trimming were derived from the DNA, and the V and J assignments and clone size from that table. The sample lists 1.5 million to 2.5 million clones; approximately 95% were seen once. The data derive from a study of shared clonotypes between healthy human individuals. Study-wide background: A few men and a couple of women, aged 18 to 49, were donors. Used for every donor were three CD4 naive, three CD4 memory, two CD8 naive and one CD8 memory plate.

The naive CD8 fraction comprised CD45RO-negative cells positively selected for CCR7 and excluded terminally differentiated effector memory CD45RA+ cells. This TCR came from a man aged 18 to 35 in good health. Material: naive CD8+ T cells sorted from blood.

The CDR3 DNA reads as TGTGCCAGCAGTTTCCCAGGGGCCAATGAGCAGTTCTTC. Amino acid sequence: CASSFPGANEQFF. The chain has TRBV27 and TRBJ2-1; D is possibly TRBD1 (6 bases). Trimming removed 3 bases at V and 6 bases at J, with 9 bases between. Germline CDR1 reads MNHEY; CDR2 reads SMNVEV (reference sequence). There are 13 residues in the CDR3.